A selection of T cell receptor beta chains follows, all from one sample in a study of blood T cell repertoires in COVID-19. TCRdb keeps only in-frame clones here, not all; method: immunoSEQ multiplex PCR. The profile shows over 350,000 clones, roughly 90% of them singletons. Sequenced: PBMCs or T cells enriched from blood (not recorded which). These receptors came from a woman aged 25 to 39 with acute COVID-19. Each CDR3 is given with its conserved first and last residue. The D gene is left open where the match is weak. A row's size may be missing; if present it is once, few, many or a size class.

V gene: TRBV11-2; D gene: TRBD1; J gene: TRBJ2-1; clone size: -; CDR3 protein: CASSLGQGPYNEQFF; CDR3 DNA: TGTGCCAGCAGCTTAGGACAGGGCCCCTACAATGAGCAGTTCTTC
V gene: TRBV6-5; D gene: TRBD1; J gene: TRBJ1-1; clone size: -; CDR3 protein: CASSSKTGGDGLF; CDR3 DNA: TGTGCCAGCAGTTCAAAAACAGGGGGCGACGGTTTGTTT
V gene: TRBV7-2; D gene: TRBD2; J gene: TRBJ2-3; clone size: -; CDR3 protein: CASSLAQLAGGTDTQYF; CDR3 DNA: TGTGCCAGCAGCTTAGCGCAACTAGCGGGGGGCACAGATACGCAGTATTTT
V gene: TRBV11-1; D gene: -; J gene: TRBJ2-4; clone size: -; CDR3 protein: CASSFGGLAKNIQYF; CDR3 DNA: TGTGCCAGCAGCTTCGGCGGGCTAGCCAAAAACATTCAGTACTTC
V gene: TRBV7-2; D gene: -; J gene: TRBJ2-1; clone size: -; CDR3 protein: CASSLMGPDEQFF; CDR3 DNA: TGTGCCAGCAGCTTAATGGGGCCCGATGAGCAGTTCTTC
V gene: TRBV18; D gene: TRBD2; J gene: TRBJ2-1; clone size: few; CDR3 protein: CASSLEAIASGGDNEQFF; CDR3 DNA: TGTGCCAGCTCACTCGAGGCTATTGCTAGCGGGGGGGACAATGAGCAGTTCTTC
V gene: TRBV3-1/TRBV3-2; D gene: -; J gene: TRBJ1-1; clone size: -; CDR3 protein: CASSQAGAKTEAFF; CDR3 DNA: TGTGCCAGCAGCCAAGCAGGGGCGAAAACTGAAGCTTTCTTT
V gene: TRBV7-9; D gene: -; J gene: TRBJ2-2; clone size: -; CDR3 protein: CASRKQGRDTGELFF; CDR3 DNA: TGTGCCAGCAGAAAACAGGGACGGGACACCGGGGAGCTGTTTTTT
V gene: TRBV5-1; D gene: -; J gene: TRBJ2-3; clone size: -; CDR3 protein: CASSLGQQADTQYF; CDR3 DNA: TGCGCCAGCAGCTTGGGGCAGCAGGCAGATACGCAGTATTTT
V gene: TRBV13; D gene: -; J gene: TRBJ1-2; clone size: -; CDR3 protein: CASSPGGGNYGYTF; CDR3 DNA: TGTGCCAGCTCCCCGGGGGGGGGTAACTATGGCTACACCTTC
V gene: TRBV6-5; D gene: TRBD1; J gene: TRBJ1-6; clone size: once; CDR3 protein: CASRPDRGQGSPLHF; CDR3 DNA: TGTGCCAGCAGGCCTGACAGGGGGCAAGGTTCACCCCTCCACTTT
V gene: TRBV14; D gene: -; J gene: TRBJ2-7; clone size: -; CDR3 protein: CASSLGGYEQYF; CDR3 DNA: TGTGCCAGCAGCCTTGGAGGATACGAGCAGTACTTC
V gene: TRBV5-1; D gene: -; J gene: TRBJ2-7; clone size: -; CDR3 protein: CASSLDLGAANEQYF; CDR3 DNA: TGCGCCAGCAGCTTGGATCTGGGGGCGGCAAACGAGCAGTACTTC
V gene: TRBV29-1; D gene: TRBD1; J gene: TRBJ2-7; clone size: -; CDR3 protein: CSVTGQGASYEQYF; CDR3 DNA: TGCAGCGTCACAGGACAGGGGGCTTCCTACGAGCAGTACTTC
V gene: TRBV4-1; D gene: TRBD1; J gene: TRBJ1-5; clone size: once; CDR3 protein: CASSQDPLTGTPDQPQHF; CDR3 DNA: TGCGCCAGCAGCCAAGATCCCCTGACAGGGACGCCAGATCAGCCCCAGCATTTT
V gene: TRBV6-5; D gene: -; J gene: TRBJ1-6; clone size: -; CDR3 protein: CASSSQGSYNSPLHF; CDR3 DNA: TGTGCCAGCAGTTCACAGGGATCCTATAATTCACCCCTCCACTTT
V gene: TRBV9; D gene: TRBD1; J gene: TRBJ2-7; clone size: -; CDR3 protein: CASSKTGQGGYEQYF; CDR3 DNA: TGTGCCAGCAGCAAAACGGGACAGGGAGGATACGAGCAGTACTTC
V gene: TRBV27; D gene: TRBD1; J gene: TRBJ1-2; clone size: -; CDR3 protein: CASSITGGSYGYTF; CDR3 DNA: TGTGCCAGCAGTATCACAGGGGGGTCTTATGGCTACACCTTC
V gene: TRBV15; D gene: -; J gene: TRBJ1-1; clone size: -; CDR3 protein: CATSREIGQNPMNTEAFF; CDR3 DNA: TGTGCCACCAGCAGAGAGATTGGACAGAACCCTATGAACACTGAAGCTTTCTTT
V gene: TRBV5-6; D gene: -; J gene: TRBJ2-1; clone size: -; CDR3 protein: CASRVGLYSYNEQFF; CDR3 DNA: TGTGCCAGCAGGGTAGGACTATACTCCTACAATGAGCAGTTCTTC